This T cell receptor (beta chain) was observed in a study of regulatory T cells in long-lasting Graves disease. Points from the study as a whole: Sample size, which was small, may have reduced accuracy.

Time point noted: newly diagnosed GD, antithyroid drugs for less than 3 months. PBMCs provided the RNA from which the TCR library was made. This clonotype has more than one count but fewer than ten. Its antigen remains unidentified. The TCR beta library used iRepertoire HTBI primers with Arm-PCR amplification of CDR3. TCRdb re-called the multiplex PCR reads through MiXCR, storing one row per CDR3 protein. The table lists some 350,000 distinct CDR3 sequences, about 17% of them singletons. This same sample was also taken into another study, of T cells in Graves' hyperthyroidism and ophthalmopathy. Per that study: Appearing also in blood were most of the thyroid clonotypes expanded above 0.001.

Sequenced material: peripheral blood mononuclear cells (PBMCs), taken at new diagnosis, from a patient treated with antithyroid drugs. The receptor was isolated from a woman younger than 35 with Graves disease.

The CDR3 DNA sequence: TGTGCCAGCAGCGAGACCCAGGGGACTGAAGCTTTCTTT. It is translated as CASSETQGTEAFF. The chain joins TRBV6-1 to TRBJ1-1, with a weak D call TRBD1 (6 bases). CDR3 length: 13 residues. With 6 bases removed from V and 5 bases from J, the gap between germline ends came to 13 bases. Germline assignment: CDR1 MNHNS and CDR2 SASEGT.